This TCR beta chain appears in the sequencing data of a study of blood T cell repertoires in COVID-19. Whole-study context: Sites across the United States, Italy and Spain contributed samples from acute and convalescent COVID-19. PBMCs, B-cell-depleted T cells, or T cells were the source of the cDNA or gDNA that made up the material.

The V end was cut by 4 bases, the J end by 3 bases, with 10 bases between. CDR1 and CDR2 (germline): SNHLY, FYNNEI. CDR3 length: 14 residues. Authors' processing steps: By means of reference gene primer amplification, nucleated cell counts were estimated. TCRdb keeps only in-frame clones here, not all; method: immunoSEQ multiplex PCR. That table supplies the V and J calls and clone size; D and trimming were determined from the DNA. The table includes almost 400,000 clones, nearly 90% detected once. Cohort allocation depended upon clinical history that participants reported. The clonotype was recovered from a woman in her 30s who had recovered from COVID-19. The V and J genes are TRBV2 and TRBJ2-4; weak D call: TRBD2 (5 bases). Sequenced material: PBMCs or T cells enriched from blood (not recorded which). CDR3 residues: CASSGAGSKNIQYF. The CDR3 bases are TGTGCCAGCAGTGGGGCGGGCAGCAAAAACATTCAGTACTTC.